The next 32 T cell receptor beta chains were all read from a single sample in a study of blood T cell repertoires in COVID-19. The method was immunoSEQ multiplex PCR; TCRdb's version includes in-frame clones alone and lacks a portion of them. The sample shows over 50,000 clones, roughly 86% of them seen only once. What was sequenced was peripheral blood. These receptor sequences come from a man between 65 and 85 years old with active COVID-19.

The V and J genes are TRBV28 and TRBJ2-1, with D perhaps matching TRBD1 (5 bases). Trimming took off 2 bases at V and 5 bases at J, with 7 bases between the two ends. The V gene's germline CDR1 is MDHEN and CDR2 SYDVKM. The CDR3 is 13 amino acids. The CDR3 region has the DNA TGTGCCAGCAGTTTAATAGGGGACAATGAGCAGTTCTTC. It specifies CASSLIGDNEQFF.

V gene TRBV4-1 combines with J gene TRBJ2-5; 11 positions agree with TRBD2. V lost 6 bases and J lost 3; bases outside the gene matches: 9. The germline V gene encodes CDR1 MGHRA and CDR2 YSYEKL. There are 16 residues in the CDR3. The CDR3 nucleotides read TGCGCCAGCAGACCGAATAGCGGGGGGGCGAAAGAGACCCAGTACTTC. Translation gives CASRPNSGGAKETQYF.

V and J are TRBV11-3 and TRBJ2-3; 9 bases are shared with TRBD2. CDR3 length: 20 amino acids. V shed 4 bases, J shed 1 base, and the junction held 18 bases outside the gene matches. Per the germline V gene, CDR1 is SGHNT and CDR2 is YENEEA. CDR3 protein: CASSSWGGLAGPGGTDTQYF. As DNA, the CDR3 is TGTGCCAGCAGCTCCTGGGGGGGGCTAGCGGGGCCCGGCGGCACAGATACGCAGTATTTT.

This clone has more than one count but fewer than ten. The rearrangement links TRBV7-3 to TRBJ1-1; no firm D call. V was clipped by 4 bases and J by 5 bases, with 14 bases between them. CDR3 length: 14 residues. CDR1 SGHTA and CDR2 FQGTGA come from the germline V gene. The CDR3 sequence is CASSSTLGSTEAFF. For the CDR3, the DNA is TGTGCCAGCAGCTCGACACTTGGGAGTACTGAAGCTTTCTTT.

V usage is TRBV18 and J usage is TRBJ2-7, with 10 bases lining up with TRBD1. V lost 3 bases, J lost 7 bases, and 6 bases stayed unmatched. This CDR3 spans 14 amino acids. Germline assignment: CDR1 KGHSH and CDR2 LQKENI. The CDR3 bases are TGTGCCAGCTCACCGACAGGGGGCCTCGGGGAGCAGTACTTC. Translating gives CASSPTGGLGEQYF.

This chain connects TRBV25-1 to TRBJ2-3; D ambiguous. V was clipped by 5 bases and J by 0 bases, with 9 bases between them. From germline, CDR1 is MGHDK and CDR2 SYGVNS. The CDR3 sequence is 14 residues long. CDR3 sequence reads: CASSPRLSTDTQYF. CDR3 nucleotides: TGTGCCAGCAGTCCAAGACTTAGCACAGATACGCAGTATTTT.

This chain joins TRBV30 and TRBJ1-2; 8 nucleotides agree with TRBD1. V lost 0 bases to trimming and J lost 5 bases; unmatched junction nucleotides: 2. Germline assignment: CDR1 GTSNPN and CDR2 SVGIG (reference sequence). The CDR3 extends over 13 amino acids. CDR3 DNA sequence: TGTGCCTGGAGTGTAGGACAGGGTTATGGCTACACCTTC. It specifies CAWSVGQGYGYTF.

The chain couples TRBV18 to TRBJ2-5; D call uncertain. The CDR3 is 12 residues long. Germline-derived CDR1 and CDR2 are KGHSH and LQKENI. V was cut by 3 bases and J by 6 bases, with 8 bases left in between. The CDR3 coding sequence is TGTGCCAGCTCACCCAACCAGAAGACCCAGTACTTC. Protein product: CASSPNQKTQYF.

V is TRBV7-8 and J is TRBJ1-2; the match to TRBD1 covers 8 bases. The germline gives CDR1 SGHVS, CDR2 FQNEAQ. After removal of 5 bases from V and 7 bases from J, the junction contained 6 bases not matched to a gene. CDR3 size: 13 residues. CDR3 nucleotides: TGTGCCAGCAGCCCCTCAGGGGGCCGTGGCTACACCTTC. Its protein product is CASSPSGGRGYTF.

This clone was observed once. The chain carries TRBV7-2 and TRBJ2-1; tentatively, D is TRBD2 (5 bases). Trimming removed 5 bases from V and 7 bases from J, with 12 bases in between. CDR3 size: 13 residues. Per the germline V gene, CDR1 is SGHTA and CDR2 is FQGNSA. The CDR3 loop reads CASSQGLLNEQFF. The CDR3 DNA reads TGTGCCAGCAGCCAAGGACTCCTAAATGAGCAGTTCTTC.

The chain carries TRBV13 and TRBJ2-4, with D possibly being TRBD2 (6 bases). Germline V lookup: CDR1 PRHDT, CDR2 FYEKMQ (reference sequence). The CDR3 runs 20 residues. V was trimmed by 4 bases and J by 1 base, leaving 26 bases between them. For the CDR3, the DNA is TGTGCCAGCAGCTCCCACTCTTGGCGGGGCCCCCCCCGGGCCAAAAACATTCAGTACTTC. This gives the protein CASSSHSWRGPPRAKNIQYF.

The sample holds one count of this clone. V gene TRBV11-2 combines with J gene TRBJ1-3, with D perhaps matching TRBD1 (5 bases). Germline-derived CDR1 and CDR2 are SGHAT and FQNNGV. The CDR3 is made up of 15 amino acids. The V end lost 5 bases, the J end lost 0 bases, and 11 bases lay between the germline ends. Here the CDR3 DNA reads TGTGCCAGCAGCCCCGGACAAGTCTCTGGAAACACCATATATTTT. This codes for CASSPGQVSGNTIYF.

V usage is TRBV4-3 and J usage is TRBJ1-6; the match to TRBD1 covers 10 bases. Trimming at V came to 4 bases and at J to 6 bases, leaving 3 bases not matched to a gene. This CDR3 region has 15 residues. Germline V lookup: CDR1 LGHNA, CDR2 YSLEER. The CDR3 region is CASSLRDRGNSPLHF. The CDR3 bases are TGCGCCAGCAGCCTCCGGGACAGGGGTAATTCACCCCTCCACTTT.

This chain links TRBV5-8 with TRBJ1-1, with D possibly matching TRBD1 (5 bases). This CDR3 comprises 15 residues. Trimming left V 4 bases short and J 0 bases short, with 13 bases between. Germline assignment: CDR1 SGHTS and CDR2 YDEGEE. CDR3 DNA sequence: TGTGCCAGCAGCCTAGGCGGGGCCCTGAACACTGAAGCTTTCTTT. Protein: CASSLGGALNTEAFF.

The genes are TRBV9 and TRBJ1-4; D uncertain. This CDR3 comprises 16 residues. Germline assignment: CDR1 SGDLS and CDR2 YYNGEE. Trimming cost V 2 bases and J 8 bases, with 19 bases left between them. CDR3 sequence (DNA): TGTGCCAGCAGCGTTAGTGGATCGGGGTTAGGGGAAAAACTGTTTTTT. The encoded protein is CASSVSGSGLGEKLFF.

The V gene is TRBV24-1, the J gene TRBJ1-5; 9 nucleotides line up with TRBD1. The V gene end was trimmed by 4 bases and the J gene end by 6 bases; junction bases not matched to a gene: 3. This CDR3 spans 14 amino acids. Germline V lookup: CDR1 KGHDR, CDR2 SFDVKD. CDR3 in amino acids: CATSEGTGSQPQHF. The CDR3 DNA follows: TGTGCCACCAGTGAGGGGACAGGGAGTCAGCCCCAGCATTTT.

This chain connects TRBV24-1 to TRBJ1-2; 9 bases line up with TRBD1. Germline loops: CDR1 KGHDR, CDR2 SFDVKD. The J segment lost 8 bases and the V segment lost 4 bases, leaving 4 bases of the junction unmatched. The CDR3 loop spans 13 amino acids. In nucleotides, the CDR3 is TGTGCCACCAGTGACAGGACAGGGGACGGCTACACCTTC. Translating it yields CATSDRTGDGYTF.

The V and J genes are TRBV7-3 and TRBJ1-1, with TRBD1 as a possible D gene (5 bases). The CDR3 is made up of 13 amino acids. Between the trimmed V and J ends, which lost 1 base and 10 bases, there was a span of 13 bases. Looked up from germline, CDR1 is SGHTA and CDR2 is FQGTGA. CDR3 region: CASSLIPDGGAFF. CDR3 in DNA: TGTGCCAGCAGCTTAATCCCGGACGGGGGAGCTTTCTTT.

This clone was recorded once. The chain recombines TRBV2 with TRBJ1-1; D remains unclear. There are 15 residues in the CDR3. V gave up 2 bases and J gave up 0 bases, with 10 bases separating them. CDR1 SNHLY and CDR2 FYNNEI come from the germline V gene. CDR3 nucleotides: TGTGCCAGCAGTGAACTTGGCAGGATGAACACTGAAGCTTTCTTT. It yields the protein CASSELGRMNTEAFF.

The gene calls are TRBV7-2 and TRBJ2-7; 9 bases line up with TRBD2. Germline lookup yields CDR1 SGHTA and CDR2 FQGNSA. The CDR3 length is 16 residues. The junction had 10 bases not matched to a gene; V was cut back by 1 base and J by 6 bases. The CDR3 DNA follows: TGTGCCAGCAGCTTAGGACCCCAGCGGGGGGCACGCGAGCAGTACTTC. Encoded protein: CASSLGPQRGAREQYF.

This clone occurred once. The chain is built from TRBV7-3 and TRBJ2-1, with 9 bases identical to TRBD2. Germline V gives CDR1 SGHTA, CDR2 FQGTGA. V lost 1 base to trimming and J lost 5 bases; unmatched junction nucleotides: 3. CDR3 length: 15 residues. This chain's CDR3 is CASSLSSSGDNEQFF. For the CDR3, the DNA is TGTGCCAGCAGCTTAAGTTCTAGCGGGGACAATGAGCAGTTCTTC. Full variable domain (missing parts from reference TRBV7-3 and TRBJ2-1): GAGVSQTPSNKVTEKGKYVELRCDPISGHTALYWYRQSLGQGPEFLIYFQGTGAADDSGLPNDRFFAVRPEGSVSTLKIQRTERGDSAVYLCASSLSSSGDNEQFFGPGTRLTVL.

This clone appeared once. The CDR3, as DNA: TGTGCCAGCAGCCAAGGCGGGGGGGCCTACGAGCAGTACTTC. Protein: CASSQGGGAYEQYF. The V gene is TRBV3-1 (or the pseudogene TRBV3-2), the J gene TRBJ2-7; 9 bases are a match to TRBD2. Germline loops: CDR1 LGHDT, CDR2 YNNKEL (reference sequence). The V segment lost 1 base and the J segment 2 bases; nucleotides outside the gene matches: 0. The CDR3 contains 14 residues.

The sample holds one count of this clone. The V gene is TRBV6-1, the J gene TRBJ2-7, with TRBD1 matching over 7 bases. V lost 3 bases, J lost 0 bases, and 5 bases stayed unmatched. Germline CDR1 and CDR2: MNHNS and SASEGT. The CDR3 length is 15 residues. The CDR3 is CASSDPGQSSYEQYF. The CDR3 nucleotides read TGTGCCAGCAGTGACCCGGGACAGAGCTCCTACGAGCAGTACTTC.

This chain connects TRBV5-6 to TRBJ2-1; the match to TRBD2 covers 7 bases. Germline CDR1 and CDR2: SGHDT and YYEEEE. V lost 4 bases and J lost 1; bases outside the gene matches: 5. The CDR3 contains 15 residues. The CDR3 spells CASSRPSGSYNEQFF. CDR3 DNA: TGTGCCAGCAGCAGGCCTAGCGGTTCCTACAATGAGCAGTTCTTC. Together with reference TRBV5-6 and TRBJ2-1, the CDR3 gives the full variable domain: DAGVTQSPTHLIKTRGQQVTLRCSPKSGHDTVSWYQQALGQGPQFIFQYYEEEERQRGNFPDRFSGHQFPNYSSELNVNALLLGDSALYLCASSRPSGSYNEQFFGPGTRLTVL.

V is TRBV6-5 and J is TRBJ2-2, with 9 bases matching TRBD1. Germline trimming cut 2 bases from V and 3 bases from J; bases unmatched to any gene: 1. This CDR3 has 15 amino acids. CDR1 MNHEY and CDR2 SVGAGI come from the germline V gene. CDR3 sequence (DNA): TGTGCCAGCAGTTACGGGGACAGGGACACCGGGGAGCTGTTTTTT. It is translated as CASSYGDRDTGELFF.

This clone was seen a few times. The rearrangement joins TRBV5-4 to TRBJ1-3; 7 bases line up with TRBD1. The CDR3 has 14 amino acids. Germline V CDR1 and CDR2: SGHNT, YYREEE (reference sequence). The V gene end was trimmed by 4 bases and the J gene end by 2 bases; junction bases not matched to a gene: 3. The CDR3 protein is CASSPQGAGNTIYF. In DNA, the CDR3 is TGTGCCAGCAGCCCCCAGGGGGCTGGAAACACCATATATTTT.

The rearrangement links TRBV7-9 to TRBJ1-1, with TRBD1 matching over 7 bases. Trimming took 3 bases from V and 6 from J; bases not matched to a gene: 7. The length of the CDR3 is 14 residues. Germline-derived CDR1 and CDR2 are SEHNR and FQNEAQ (reference sequence). The CDR3 DNA follows: TGTGCCAGCAGCTTCGGGGACAGCCGGGCTGAAGCTTTCTTT. Protein: CASSFGDSRAEAFF.

This clone occurred once. This rearrangement joins TRBV9 to TRBJ2-2; D is ambiguous. V shed 4 bases and J shed 0 bases, with 10 bases lying between them. CDR1 is SGDLS, CDR2 YYNGEE, per germline. The CDR3 length is 15 residues. This CDR3 reads CASSPDHTNTGELFF. In DNA, the CDR3 is TGTGCCAGCAGCCCAGATCATACGAACACCGGGGAGCTGTTTTTT.

This clone has a handful of counts. The V gene is TRBV27, the J gene TRBJ2-7, with D possibly matching TRBD2 (5 bases). V was cut by 8 bases and J by 6 bases, with 23 bases left in between. The CDR3 has 15 residues. Germline values: CDR1 MNHEY, CDR2 SMNVEV (reference sequence). CDR3 sequence: CASGLSLGLLFEQYF. CDR3 DNA sequence: TGTGCCAGCGGGCTCAGCCTAGGACTCCTCTTCGAGCAGTACTTC.

V gene TRBV2 combines with J gene TRBJ2-7; 10 bases match TRBD2. The ends lost 8 bases at V and 7 bases at J; junction bases unmatched: 11. Germline values: CDR1 SNHLY, CDR2 FYNNEI. The CDR3 sequence is 14 residues long. The CDR3 here is CASLAGAPAREQYF. The CDR3 DNA reads TGTGCCAGCCTAGCGGGGGCCCCGGCTAGGGAGCAGTACTTC.

This rearrangement joins TRBV9 to TRBJ2-5, with D possibly TRBD2 on 5 matching bases. Germline V gene data show CDR1 as SGDLS and CDR2 as YYNGEE. The CDR3 covers 13 residues. With 2 bases removed from V and 5 bases from J, the gap between germline ends came to 10 bases. This chain's CDR3 is CASSVGLWETQYF. CDR3 DNA: TGTGCCAGCAGCGTCGGACTGTGGGAGACCCAGTACTTC.

The chain is built from TRBV7-2 and TRBJ2-5; TRBD2 aligns across 11 bases. The CDR3 loop spans 17 amino acids. Germline lookup yields CDR1 SGHTA and CDR2 FQGNSA. V trimming: 1 base; J trimming: 1 base; junction bases outside the gene matches: 5. CDR3 protein: CASSLVSGTSGQETQYF. In DNA, the CDR3 is TGTGCCAGCAGCTTAGTTTCCGGGACTAGCGGCCAAGAGACCCAGTACTTC.